This TCR beta chain stems from a study of identical twins. After removal of 4 bases from V and 4 bases from J, the junction contained 7 bases not matched to a gene. This CDR3 contains 15 residues. CDR1 and CDR2 (germline): SGHDT, YYEEEE. TCRdb re-analysed the 5' RACE reads in MiXCR, keeping a single row per CDR3 protein. The top ten hold roughly 3.9% of the sample, which has fewer than 250,000 distinct CDR3 sequences, about 7% seen once. These same records also appear under a second study, on yellow fever vaccine responses in identical twins.

The receptor comes from a woman under 30 in good health. The chain links TRBV5-6 to TRBJ1-1; 10 bases are a match to TRBD1. The sequenced sample was memory (CD45RO+) T cells sorted from blood. The CDR3: CASSQPDRGGTEAFF. The CDR3 nucleotides read TGTGCCAGCAGCCAACCGGACAGGGGGGGCACTGAAGCTTTCTTT.